This record covers a single TCR beta chain. The CDR3 covers 13 residues. Germline loops: CDR1 MDHEN, CDR2 SYDVKM. With 4 bases clipped from V and 5 bases from J, the junction kept 2 bases outside the gene matches. This entry is derived from a study of blood T cell repertoires in COVID-19. Repertoires were generated with immunoSEQ multiplex PCR, while TCRdb's copy carries only in-frame clones and drops some. Of roughly 43,000 clones listed, roughly 84% were seen once; the top ten hold roughly 4.4%. The receptor was derived from a woman between 65 and 79 years old with acute or convalescent COVID-19. V usage is TRBV28 and J usage is TRBJ1-1, with 9 bases lining up with TRBD1. The sequenced sample consisted of peripheral blood. The CDR3 DNA reads TGTGCCAGCAGTTCAGGGACAGGGACTGAAGCTTTCTTT. Translating it yields CASSSGTGTEAFF. The entire variable domain, with the rest obtained from reference TRBV28 and TRBJ1-1, is as follows: DVKVTQSSRYLVKRTGEKVFLECVQDMDHENMFWYRQDPGLGLRLIYFSYDVKMKEKGDIPEGYSVSREKKERFSLILESASTNQTSMYLCASSSGTGTEAFFGQGTRLTVV.